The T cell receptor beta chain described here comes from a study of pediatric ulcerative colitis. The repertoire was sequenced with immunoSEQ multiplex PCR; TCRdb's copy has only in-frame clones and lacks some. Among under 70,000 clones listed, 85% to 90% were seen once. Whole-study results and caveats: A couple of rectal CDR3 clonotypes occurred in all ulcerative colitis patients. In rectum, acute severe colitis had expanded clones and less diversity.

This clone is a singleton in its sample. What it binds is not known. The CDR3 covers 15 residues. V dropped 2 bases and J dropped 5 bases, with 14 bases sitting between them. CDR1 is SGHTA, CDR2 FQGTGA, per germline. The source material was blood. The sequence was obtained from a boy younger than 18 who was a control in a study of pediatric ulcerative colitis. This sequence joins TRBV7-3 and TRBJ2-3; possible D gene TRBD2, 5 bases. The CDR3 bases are TGTGCCAGCAGCTTAGATTCGCGGGTGGGAGATACGCAGTATTTT. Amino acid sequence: CASSLDSRVGDTQYF.